This T cell receptor beta chain was sequenced in a study of blood T cells in healthy people across ages. About this clonotype itself: Its target is unknown.

Per the germline V gene, CDR1 is LGHNA and CDR2 is YSLEER. V shed 0 bases, J shed 9 bases, and the junction held 7 bases outside the gene matches. The CDR3 length is 15 residues. With a J-beta primer mix and a sample-barcoded 5' primer, a second PCR ran about 6 to 11 cycles. MiXCR, run by TCRdb on the 5' RACE reads, gives a single entry per CDR3 protein. The sample records about 800,000 distinct CDR3 sequences, more than 35% being singletons. Study-wide findings and caveats: A greater number of naive CD4+ cells and higher diversity distinguished long-lived donors from aged donors.

Sample donors were healthy Caucasian individuals that came from Russia, aged 6 to 90. Collection of 8.5 to 10 milliliters of peripheral blood was performed for each donor. Sequencing was carried out using blood. The chain joins TRBV4-3 to TRBJ2-2; 7 bases fit TRBD2. The source of this sequence is a man older than 75 in good health. In DNA, the CDR3 is TGCGCCAGCAGCCAAGAATGGGGGGGAATGAGGGAGCTGTTTTTT. It encodes CASSQEWGGMRELFF.